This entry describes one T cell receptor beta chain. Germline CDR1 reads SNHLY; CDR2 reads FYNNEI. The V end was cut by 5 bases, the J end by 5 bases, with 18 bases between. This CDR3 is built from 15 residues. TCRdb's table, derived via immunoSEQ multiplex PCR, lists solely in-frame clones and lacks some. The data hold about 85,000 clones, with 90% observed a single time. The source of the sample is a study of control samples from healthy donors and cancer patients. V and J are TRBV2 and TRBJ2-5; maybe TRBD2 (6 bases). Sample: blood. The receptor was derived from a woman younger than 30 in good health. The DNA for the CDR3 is TGTGCCAGCAGTCCCCGGGCGGAGGGCTCGGAGACCCAGTACTTC. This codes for CASSPRAEGSETQYF.